This T cell receptor (beta chain) was profiled in a study of cytomegalovirus exposure and HLA in healthy donors. PCR primers comprised 60 Vbeta and 13 Jbeta primers. TCRdb keeps only in-frame clones here, not all; method: immunoSEQ multiplex PCR. The sample records approximately 150,000 clones, approximately 79% being singletons. The V end lost 7 bases, the J end lost 14 bases, and 15 bases lay between the germline ends. The CDR3 has 12 amino acids. Germline V lookup: CDR1 MNHEY, CDR2 SMNVEV (reference sequence). This chain connects TRBV27 to TRBJ1-6; no reliable D call. This clonotype originated in a man in his forties or fifties in good health and CMV-seronegative. The sample comprised PBMCs. Here the CDR3 reads CASKGGKRSLHF. In nucleotides, the CDR3 is TGTGCCAGCAAGGGAGGGAAGCGGTCCCTCCACTTT.